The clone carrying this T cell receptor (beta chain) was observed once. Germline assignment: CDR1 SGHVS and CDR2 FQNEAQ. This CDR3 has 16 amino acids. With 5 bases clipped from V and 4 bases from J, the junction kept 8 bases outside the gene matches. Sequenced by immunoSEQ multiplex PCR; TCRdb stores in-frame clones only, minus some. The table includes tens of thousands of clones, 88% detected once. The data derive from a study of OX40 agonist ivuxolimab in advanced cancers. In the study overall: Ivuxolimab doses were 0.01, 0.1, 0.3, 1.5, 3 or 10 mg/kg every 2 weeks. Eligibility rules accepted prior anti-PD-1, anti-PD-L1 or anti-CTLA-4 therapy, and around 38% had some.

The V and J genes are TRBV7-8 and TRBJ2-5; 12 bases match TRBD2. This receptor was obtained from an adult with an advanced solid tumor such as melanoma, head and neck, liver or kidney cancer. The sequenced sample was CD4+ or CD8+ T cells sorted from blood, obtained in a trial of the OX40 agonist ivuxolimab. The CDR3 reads CASSVTSGGSIETQYF. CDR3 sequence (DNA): TGTGCCAGCAGCGTTACTAGCGGGGGGAGTATAGAGACCCAGTACTTC.